The 8 T cell receptor beta chains below come from one sample, sequenced in a study of glioma-infiltrating T cells after dendritic cell vaccination. Using immunoSEQ multiplex PCR, the repertoire was profiled, and TCRdb retains in-frame clones only, with some absent. The sample comprises over 90,000 clones, about four fifths of which are singletons, and roughly 12% rests with the top ten. Sequencing was performed on blood, taken before dendritic cell vaccination. These receptor sequences come from a human donor with glioblastoma.

V usage is TRBV2 and J usage is TRBJ1-5; a weak D match, TRBD1 (5 bases). Trimming shortened V by 3 bases and J by 3 bases, and 27 bases separated the two germline ends. Germline V gene sequence: CDR1 SNHLY, CDR2 FYNNEI. The CDR3 consists of 20 residues. The CDR3 protein is CASSDPARDRQPRYNQPQHF. The DNA for the CDR3 is TGTGCCAGCAGTGACCCGGCACGCGACAGACAACCCAGGTACAATCAGCCCCAGCATTTT. The full variable domain, completed using reference TRBV2 and TRBJ1-5, is EPEVTQTPSHQVTQMGQEVILRCVPISNHLYFYWYRQILGQKVEFLVSFYNNEISEKSEIFDDQFSVERPDGSNFTLKIRSTKLEDSAMYFCASSDPARDRQPRYNQPQHFGDGTRLSIL.

The chain links TRBV9 to TRBJ2-3; possible D gene TRBD2, 7 bases. This CDR3 spans 14 amino acids. CDR1 and CDR2 from the germline V gene are SGDLS and YYNGEE. Trimming stripped 3 bases from V and 4 bases from J, with 12 bases between. The CDR3 nucleotides are TGTGCCAGCAGCGCCGGGGGGCATGCAGATACGCAGTATTTT. This gives the protein CASSAGGHADTQYF.

The chain links TRBV7-8 to TRBJ1-1; D is possibly TRBD1 (6 bases). There are 12 residues in the CDR3. V gave up 2 bases and J gave up 5 bases, with 6 bases separating them. CDR1 and CDR2 from the germline V gene are SGHVS and FQNEAQ. CDR3 region: CASSLRGTEAFF. Written as DNA, the CDR3 is TGTGCCAGCAGCTTAAGGGGGACTGAAGCTTTCTTT.

This chain links TRBV7-8 with TRBJ1-1; 7 nucleotides line up with TRBD1. The CDR3 covers 15 residues. The trim removed 8 bases at V and 4 bases at J, leaving 13 bases unmatched. Germline lookup yields CDR1 SGHVS and CDR2 FQNEAQ. The CDR3 loop reads CASSPTGELGTEAFF. The CDR3 bases are TGTGCCAGCTCCCCAACAGGGGAGTTAGGCACTGAAGCTTTCTTT.

This sequence joins TRBV7-3 and TRBJ2-2; 9 bases map to TRBD2. This CDR3 is 17 amino acids long. V lost 2 bases, J lost 4 bases, and 8 bases stayed unmatched. From germline, CDR1 is SGHTA and CDR2 FQGTGA. CDR3 coding DNA: TGTGCCAGCAGCTTATCGGACAGCGGGGGGCTCACCGGGGAGCTGTTTTTT. Amino acid sequence: CASSLSDSGGLTGELFF.

The rearrangement joins TRBV19 to TRBJ1-4; TRBD1 matches 8 bases. J was trimmed by 6 bases and V by 2 bases; bases with no gene match: 8. Per germline, CDR1 LNHDA and CDR2 SQIVND (reference sequence). This CDR3 contains 16 residues. CDR3 region: CASSIPGDRRHEKLFF. CDR3 in DNA: TGTGCCAGTAGTATACCCGGGGACAGGCGACATGAAAAACTGTTTTTT. Combining the CDR3 with reference TRBV19 and TRBJ1-4 gives the whole variable domain DGGITQSPKYLFRKEGQNVTLSCEQNLNHDAMYWYRQDPGQGLRLIYYSQIVNDFQKGDIAEGYSVSREKKESFPLTVTSAQKNPTAFYLCASSIPGDRRHEKLFFGSGTQLSVL.

The chain has TRBV5-1 and TRBJ2-3, with D unclear. Trimming took 3 bases from V and 5 from J, leaving 4 bases between them. CDR3 size: 11 residues. The germline gives CDR1 SGHRS, CDR2 YFSETQ. DNA of the CDR3: TGCGCCAGCAGCTCGGGAGATACGCAGTATTTT. This sequence encodes CASSSGDTQYF. The entire variable domain, with the rest obtained from reference TRBV5-1 and TRBJ2-3, is as follows: KAGVTQTPRYLIKTRGQQVTLSCSPISGHRSVSWYQQTPGQGLQFLFEYFSETQRNKGNFPGRFSGRQFSNSRSEMNVSTLELGDSALYLCASSSGDTQYFGPGTRLTVL.

This clone occurred a few times. The chain is built from TRBV5-1 and TRBJ1-2, with a weak D call TRBD1 (6 bases). Germline lookup yields CDR1 SGHRS and CDR2 YFSETQ. This CDR3 has 13 amino acids. Trimming left V 0 bases short and J 6 bases short, with 9 bases between. The CDR3 here is CASSLAGADGYTF. CDR3 bases: TGCGCCAGCAGCTTGGCAGGGGCGGATGGCTACACCTTC.